The subject of this entry is one TCR beta chain. There is no known antigen for this receptor. Base qualities are not at hand, and no much larger clone is one base apart. Reading from cysteine to phenylalanine, the CDR3 counts 17 amino acids. Of the read, only the CDR3 DNA is kept; its 51 bases are in frame from base 1. V loses 1 base of germline sequence and J loses 5 bases, and the interval between the two ends is 17 bases. The germline V gene gives CDR1 as KGHDR and CDR2 as SFDVKD. Collaborating institutions collected whole blood in K2EDTA tubes following their own protocols. For TCRbeta analysis, collaborator samples were shipped as frozen whole blood, as isolated PBMCs, or as DNA extracted from either sample type. TCRbeta CDR3 regions were amplified from genomic DNA by means of the immunoSEQ Assay, a bias-controlled multiplex PCR. In the authors' own workflow: Nucleated cell counts per sample were estimated from amplification of reference gene primers within the assay. Sequence reads were collapsed and filtered to measure the absolute abundance of every unique TCRbeta CDR3 rearrangement. For each sample, productive Simpson clonality was calculated as the square root of Simpson's diversity index across productive rearrangements. In its TCRdb copy, this immuneACCESS table keeps in-frame sequences only and misses some clones. Where compared with another copy, unresolved V genes explain less than half of these, and the others have no known cause. V, J and clone size are those of that table, while D and trimming were read from the DNA. This sample gives about 210,000 clones in total; approximately 82% of them show up just once. The ten largest clones represent about 8.9% of the sample.

The sample comes from a study of blood T cell repertoires in COVID-19 (dated by TCRdb to the early 2020s). About the full investigation: Samples from collaborators originated in the United States, Italy and Spain and spanned both the acute and convalescent phases of COVID-19. The prospective study material was composed of cDNA or gDNA derived from T cells, B-cell-depleted T cells, or PBMCs. Subjects who had been exposed to COVID-19, were actively infected with it, or had recovered from it provided the deeply sampled blood TCRbeta repertoires that made up the dataset. A freely available public database, intended as a resource for researchers studying the immune response to SARS-CoV-2, is where the repertoires were released. The samples were drawn from two sources: the first 160 participants of the ongoing ImmuneRACE study, and 1,254 subjects contributed by 6 global collaborators. The sample metadata nearly always contained a de-identified subject ID, COVID-19 status, age in years and sex. HLA class I and class II types, where available, came from metadata supplied by the sample provider rather than from assay-based typing.

Overall study results and their limits: The quantity of clinical and demographic metadata differed by source and by participant and was supplied without curation.

Source material: peripheral blood. This clonotype originated in a woman in her forties or fifties with acute or convalescent COVID-19. The sequence is built from TRBV24-1 and TRBJ2-1; 6 matching bases give a weak D call of TRBD1. The CDR3 in this case is CATSDFGWQGTHNEQFF. The DNA is TGTGCCACCAGTGATTTTGGTTGGCAGGGGACCCACAATGAGCAGTTCTTC.